This TCR beta chain originates from a study of T cell repertoires in cytomegalovirus infection. The wider study: Epitope selection comprised recently identified HLA-C-restricted CMV epitopes and well-studied HLA-B-restricted CMV epitopes. Both a matching HLA type and CMV infection were indicated by public TCR beta signatures. General study points: It was HLA-C-restricted CMV-specific TCR beta clonotypes that dominated the response ex vivo.

This clonotype was seen a handful of times. What it binds is not known. Using its own MiXCR run on the reads, TCRdb lists one record per CDR3 protein. The table has roughly 45,000 distinct CDR3 sequences, under 25% seen once. The CDR3 runs 16 residues. The germline CDR1 and CDR2 sequences are ENHRY and SYGVKD. The V gene lost 6 bases and the J gene lost 3 bases, with 20 bases spanning the gap. V gene TRBV10-3 combines with J gene TRBJ1-1; no firm D call. The sequence was collected from a human donor in good health (CMV status not recorded). Some clones in this sample may be carry-over from other donors' samples. Sequenced material: CD8+ T cells from cultured PBMCs, taken from culture after CMV antigen stimulation. DNA for the CDR3: TGTGCCATCAGCGAGCGGTCTGACCCACTGGACACTGAAGCTTTCTTT. Amino acid sequence: CAISERSDPLDTEAFF.